This entry concerns a single T cell receptor beta chain. Its antigen is unknown. With template switching, a universal primer site was added, and the cDNA carried unique molecular identifiers. TCRdb reanalysed the 5' RACE reads using MiXCR and keeps one entry per CDR3 protein. This sample yields around 530,000 distinct CDR3 sequences, of which about 16% are seen a single time; 0.35% to 0.45% belongs to the top ten. The sample is drawn from a study of identical twins. Study results and caveats: Weaker excess twin sharing was observed in beta out-of-frame sequences.

This same sample was also part of a study on yellow fever vaccine responses in identical twins.

Sequencing was performed on CD4+ T cells sorted from blood. The source of this sequence is a woman between 18 and 29 years old in good health.

The CDR3 is CASSLQGLALTGELFF. The CDR3 region has the DNA TGTGCCAGCAGCTTACAGGGACTAGCACTTACCGGGGAGCTGTTTTTT. This chain uses TRBV13 with TRBJ2-2; 9 bases map to TRBD2. The germline gives CDR1 PRHDT, CDR2 FYEKMQ (reference sequence). V was clipped by 2 bases and J by 5 bases; unmatched bases: 6. The CDR3 runs 16 residues.